This paragraph reports one T cell receptor beta chain. These data originate in a study of sequential checkpoint blockade in melanoma. Study-wide background: Arm A got nivolumab then ipilimumab; arm B the reverse, 1:1. Maintenance nivolumab came after either treatment sequence.

Profiled with immunoSEQ multiplex PCR; TCRdb holds only in-frame clones, not every one. The table has about 22,000 clones, approximately 68% seen once; the top ten hold under 20%. This CDR3 spans 19 amino acids. Trimming cost V 0 bases and J 6 bases; bases outside gene matches: 18. Germline CDR1 and CDR2: SGDLS and YYNGEE. Treatment meaning: randomized to nivolumab then ipilimumab (arm A) or the reverse (arm B). DNA-damaging chemotherapy had not been given to any patient beforehand. From thawed PBMCs, live CD3+CD8+ cells negative for CD19 and CD56 were sorted. The specimen comprised CD8+ T cells sorted from blood (inferred from file names), sampled from a patient given nivolumab and ipilimumab in sequence. This chain connects TRBV9 to TRBJ2-1; TRBD2 aligns across 7 bases. The receptor comes from a human donor with melanoma. The CDR3, as DNA: TGTGCCAGCAGCGTAGCTGATGTAATATCGGGGGGTCCGCCCAATGAGCAGTTCTTC. Translated, it gives CASSVADVISGGPPNEQFF.